This T cell receptor beta chain was sequenced in a study of blood T cell repertoires in COVID-19. Across the whole study: T cells, B-cell-depleted T cells, or PBMCs provided the cDNA or gDNA that served as material.

TCRdb's table, derived via immunoSEQ multiplex PCR, lists solely in-frame clones and lacks some. Of approximately 100,000 clones in the sample, 87% are singletons; the top ten hold 3.5% to 5.5%. This CDR3 comprises 13 residues. V was cut by 1 base and J by 3 bases, with 7 bases left in between. CDR1 and CDR2 from the germline V gene are MNHNS and SASEGT. The sequenced sample consisted of peripheral blood. This clonotype was sampled from a man aged 70-80 years with acute or convalescent COVID-19. The V gene is TRBV6-1, the J gene TRBJ2-7; a possible D gene is TRBD1 (5 bases). Here the CDR3 reads CASSEGDSYEQYV. The CDR3 region has the DNA TGTGCCAGCAGTGAAGGAGACAGCTACGAGCAGTACGTC.